This T cell receptor (beta chain) was observed in a study of control samples from healthy donors and cancer patients. Some clones are missing from TCRdb's copy, which holds only in-frame ones; the method was immunoSEQ multiplex PCR. The table has about 31,000 clones, roughly 95% seen once. This receptor was obtained from a man aged 55 to 69 in good health. Sample: blood.

CDR3 loop: CASSADRADYGYTF. The DNA for the CDR3 is TGTGCCAGCAGCGCGGACAGGGCCGACTATGGCTACACCTTC. The chain is built from TRBV6-5 and TRBJ1-2; 8 nucleotides align to TRBD1. Trimming removed 6 bases from V and 3 bases from J; junction bases left unmatched: 6. This CDR3 spans 14 amino acids. From germline, CDR1 is MNHEY and CDR2 SVGAGI.